This TCR beta chain was sequenced during a study of blood T cell repertoires in COVID-19. Study summary: Both acute and convalescent COVID-19 samples were obtained from the United States, Italy and Spain. T cells, B-cell-depleted T cells, or PBMCs supplied cDNA or gDNA.

As to this clone: In the same sample, other DNA sequences code for this CDR3.

V shed 4 bases and J 5 bases; nucleotides not matched to a gene: 1. There are 12 residues in the CDR3. Germline CDR1 SGHAT, CDR2 FQDESV (reference sequence). Authors' analysis steps: From reference gene primer amplification, estimates of nucleated cell counts were derived. TCRdb's table, derived via immunoSEQ multiplex PCR, lists solely in-frame clones and lacks some. V, J and clone size derive from that table, while D and trimming were established from the DNA sequence. The sample consists of about 150,000 clones, less than 85% of them appearing once. The chain employs TRBV11-1 and TRBJ1-2, with 7 bases aligning to TRBD1. Input material: peripheral blood. This sequence originates from a woman of 80 years or more with active or convalescent COVID-19. This CDR3 reads CASSWDSYGYTF. The DNA for the CDR3 is TGTGCCAGCAGCTGGGACAGTTATGGCTACACCTTC.